The clone carrying this T cell receptor beta chain was observed once. What it binds is not known. The data belong to a study of cytotoxic CD8 clonotypes in ibrutinib-treated CLL. About the research overall: Following a median roughly 12 months of treatment, with a range of 6 to 36, response samples were taken. General study results and limits: At progression, clonality fell back toward baseline after rising at ibrutinib response. Clonality was higher at baseline than in age-matched healthy donors and tracked circulating CD8+ T-cell counts.

The CDR3 runs 13 residues. CDR1 is SGHRS, CDR2 YFSETQ, per germline. The V end lost 2 bases, the J end lost 6 bases, and 12 bases lay between the germline ends. Profiled with immunoSEQ multiplex PCR; TCRdb holds only in-frame clones, not every one. The repertoire has under 300,000 clones, around 69% of them found once; the top ten carry roughly 5.7%. This rearrangement joins TRBV5-1 to TRBJ2-7, with a tentative D call TRBD2 (5 bases). The sequence came from a human donor with chronic lymphocytic leukemia. The sequencing used PBMCs, collected at disease progression, from a patient treated with ibrutinib. The CDR3 DNA reads as TGCGCCAGCAGCTTAAGTCGGGGTCGCGAGCAGTACTTC. This translates into CASSLSRGREQYF. Using reference TRBV5-1 and TRBJ2-7 for the parts outside the CDR3, the full variable domain is KAGVTQTPRYLIKTRGQQVTLSCSPISGHRSVSWYQQTPGQGLQFLFEYFSETQRNKGNFPGRFSGRQFSNSRSEMNVSTLELGDSALYLCASSLSRGREQYFGPGTRLTVT.